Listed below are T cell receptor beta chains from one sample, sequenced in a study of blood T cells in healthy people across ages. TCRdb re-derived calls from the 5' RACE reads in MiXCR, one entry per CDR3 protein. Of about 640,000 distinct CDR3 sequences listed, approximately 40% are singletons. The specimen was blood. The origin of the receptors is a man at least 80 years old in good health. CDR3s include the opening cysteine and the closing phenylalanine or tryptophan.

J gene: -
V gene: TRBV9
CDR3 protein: CASSVAQGAYEQYF

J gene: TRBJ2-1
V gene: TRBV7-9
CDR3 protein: CASSVGAGDNEQFF

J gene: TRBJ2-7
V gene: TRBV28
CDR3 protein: CASSLSRGPYEQYF

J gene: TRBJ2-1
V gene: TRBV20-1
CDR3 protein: CSATGLAGESSYNEQFF

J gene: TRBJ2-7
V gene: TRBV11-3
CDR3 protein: CASSPNIGSYEQYF

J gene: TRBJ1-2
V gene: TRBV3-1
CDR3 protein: CASSQGVWTRQGGYGYTF

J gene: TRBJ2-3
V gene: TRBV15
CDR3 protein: CATSRVTGVRSGVSPDTDTQYF

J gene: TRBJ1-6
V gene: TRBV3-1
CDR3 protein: CASSTRTGESPLHF

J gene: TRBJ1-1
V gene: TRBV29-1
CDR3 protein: CSVGTGFVSTEAFF

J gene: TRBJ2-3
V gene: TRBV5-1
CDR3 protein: CASSRGSGGTDTQYF

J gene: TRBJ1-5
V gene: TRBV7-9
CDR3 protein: CASSLDTGVSNQPQHF

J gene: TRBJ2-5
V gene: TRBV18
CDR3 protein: CASSTSTGTQETQYF

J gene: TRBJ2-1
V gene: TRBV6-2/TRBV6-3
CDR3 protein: CATLLGFEQFF

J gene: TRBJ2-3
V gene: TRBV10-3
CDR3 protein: CAISAQQGKGTDTQYF

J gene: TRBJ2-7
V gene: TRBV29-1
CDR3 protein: CSVPSGEAYEQYF

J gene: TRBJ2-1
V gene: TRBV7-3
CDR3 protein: CASSRFPGLESDEQFF

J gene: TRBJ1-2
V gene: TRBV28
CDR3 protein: CASSSYGTGIYGYTF

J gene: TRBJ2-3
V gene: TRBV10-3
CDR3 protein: CAIAGGSGGAIVTDTQYF

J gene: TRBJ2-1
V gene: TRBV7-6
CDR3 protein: CASSVYSAFEQFF

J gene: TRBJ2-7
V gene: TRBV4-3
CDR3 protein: CASSQESGTGDEQYF

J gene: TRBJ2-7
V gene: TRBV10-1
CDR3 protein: CASSESRQGINEQYF

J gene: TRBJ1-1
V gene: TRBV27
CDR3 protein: CASSNSGVGTEAFF

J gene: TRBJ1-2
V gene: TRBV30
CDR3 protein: CAWSQRNRGFDYGYTF

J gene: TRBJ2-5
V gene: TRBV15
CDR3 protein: CATSRDRHRETQYF

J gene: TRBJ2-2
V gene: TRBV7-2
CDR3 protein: CASRVDRNTGELFF

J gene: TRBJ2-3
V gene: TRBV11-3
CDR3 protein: CASSPRGVRASTDTQYF

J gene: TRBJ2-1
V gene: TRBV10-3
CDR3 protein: CAISEGLAGFYNEQFF

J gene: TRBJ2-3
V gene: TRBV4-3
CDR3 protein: CASSRLLAGVPVPSTDTQYF

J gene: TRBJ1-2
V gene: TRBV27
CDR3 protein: CASSPHPGQGNGYTF

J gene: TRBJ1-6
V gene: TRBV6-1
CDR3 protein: CASSAGRTYNSPLHF

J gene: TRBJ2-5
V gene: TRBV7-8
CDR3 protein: CASSRRSQETQYF

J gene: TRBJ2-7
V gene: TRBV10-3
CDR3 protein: CAISREPSTASYEQYF

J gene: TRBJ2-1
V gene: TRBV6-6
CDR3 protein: CASSDLGTGNEQFF

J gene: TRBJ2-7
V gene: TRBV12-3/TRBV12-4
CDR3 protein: CASSLGGDYYEQYF

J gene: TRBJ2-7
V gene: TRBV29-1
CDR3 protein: CSVKGQGTDSYEQYF